The present T cell receptor (beta chain) was sequenced within a study of CD8+ T cells in alopecia areata. The CDR3 runs to 12 residues. V was cut by 8 bases and J by 9 bases, with 14 bases left in between. In germline, CDR1 is SNHLY, CDR2 FYNNEI. Treatment indicated: oral pan-JAK inhibitor, 5-10 mg twice daily. Sequencing relied on a cDNA template that was reverse transcribed from extracted RNA. The assay was immunoSEQ multiplex PCR, and TCRdb's table has in-frame clones only and misses some. This sample has roughly 100,000 clones, with approximately 84% found just once. This chain connects TRBV2 to TRBJ2-4; D is perhaps TRBD1 (5 bases). This sample comprised CD8+ T cells sorted from blood, obtained at roughly week 30, from a patient treated with tofacitinib. This receptor was obtained from a human donor with alopecia areata. The chain's CDR3 is CASLQDRAIQYF. In DNA form, the CDR3 reads TGTGCCAGCCTACAGGACCGGGCCATTCAGTACTTC. The entire variable domain, with the rest obtained from reference TRBV2 and TRBJ2-4, is as follows: EPEVTQTPSHQVTQMGQEVILRCVPISNHLYFYWYRQILGQKVEFLVSFYNNEISEKSEIFDDQFSVERPDGSNFTLKIRSTKLEDSAMYFCASLQDRAIQYFGAGTRLSVL.